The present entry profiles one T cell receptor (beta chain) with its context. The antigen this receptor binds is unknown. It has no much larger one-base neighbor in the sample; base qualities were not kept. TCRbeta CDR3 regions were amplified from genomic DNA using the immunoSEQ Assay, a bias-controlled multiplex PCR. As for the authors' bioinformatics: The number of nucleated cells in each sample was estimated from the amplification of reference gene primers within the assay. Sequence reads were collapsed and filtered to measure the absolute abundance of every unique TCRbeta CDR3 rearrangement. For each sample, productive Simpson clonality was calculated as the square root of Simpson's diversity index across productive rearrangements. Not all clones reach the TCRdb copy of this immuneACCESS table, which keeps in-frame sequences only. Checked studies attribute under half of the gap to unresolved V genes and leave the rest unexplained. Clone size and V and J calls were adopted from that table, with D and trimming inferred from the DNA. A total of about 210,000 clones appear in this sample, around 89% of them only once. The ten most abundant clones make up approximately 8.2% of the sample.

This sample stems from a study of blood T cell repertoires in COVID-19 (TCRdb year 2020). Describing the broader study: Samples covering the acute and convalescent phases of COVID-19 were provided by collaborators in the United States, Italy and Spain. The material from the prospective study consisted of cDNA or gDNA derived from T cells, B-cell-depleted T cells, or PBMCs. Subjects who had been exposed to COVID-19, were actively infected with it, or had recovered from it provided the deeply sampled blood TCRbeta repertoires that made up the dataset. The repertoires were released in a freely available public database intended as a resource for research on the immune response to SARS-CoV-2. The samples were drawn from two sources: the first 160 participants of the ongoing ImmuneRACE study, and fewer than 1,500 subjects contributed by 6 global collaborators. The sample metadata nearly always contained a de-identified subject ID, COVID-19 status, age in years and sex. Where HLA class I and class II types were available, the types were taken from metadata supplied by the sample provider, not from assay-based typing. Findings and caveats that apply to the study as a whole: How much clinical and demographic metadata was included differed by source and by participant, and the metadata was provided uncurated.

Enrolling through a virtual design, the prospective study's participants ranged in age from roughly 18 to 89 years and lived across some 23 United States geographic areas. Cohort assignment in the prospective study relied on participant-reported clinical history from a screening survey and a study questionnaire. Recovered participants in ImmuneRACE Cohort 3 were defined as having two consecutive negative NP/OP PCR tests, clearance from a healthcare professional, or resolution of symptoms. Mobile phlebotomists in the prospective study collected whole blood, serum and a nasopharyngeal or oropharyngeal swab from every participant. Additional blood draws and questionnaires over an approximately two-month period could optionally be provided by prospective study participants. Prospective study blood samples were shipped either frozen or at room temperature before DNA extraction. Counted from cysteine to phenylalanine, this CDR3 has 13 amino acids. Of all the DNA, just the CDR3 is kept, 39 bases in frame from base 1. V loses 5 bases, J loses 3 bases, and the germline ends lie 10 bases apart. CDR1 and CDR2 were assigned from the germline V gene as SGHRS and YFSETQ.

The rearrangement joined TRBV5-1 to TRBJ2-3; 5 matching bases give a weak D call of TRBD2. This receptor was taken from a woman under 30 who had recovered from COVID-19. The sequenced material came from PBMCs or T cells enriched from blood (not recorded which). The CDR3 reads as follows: CASRKRETDTQYF. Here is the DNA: TGCGCCAGCAGAAAAAGGGAGACAGATACGCAGTATTTT.